This T cell receptor beta chain came from a study of blood T cell repertoires in COVID-19. Whole-study context: Sources were T cells, B-cell-depleted T cells, or PBMCs; the material itself was cDNA or gDNA.

With 3 bases clipped from V and 2 bases from J, the junction kept 1 base outside the gene matches. The CDR3 runs 14 residues. Germline V gene data show CDR1 as MDHEN and CDR2 as SYDVKM. Assay used: immunoSEQ multiplex PCR; TCRdb lists only in-frame clones, some missing. This sample has about 190,000 clones; 82% occur once, and the top ten carry around 7.8%. Sequenced material: peripheral blood. The receptor comes from a woman between 55 and 75 years old with COVID-19, enrolled during active disease. The genes are TRBV28 and TRBJ1-2, with 9 bases that match TRBD1. Here the CDR3 reads CASSFGQGNYGYTF. The CDR3 nucleotides are TGTGCCAGCAGTTTCGGACAGGGGAACTATGGCTACACCTTC.